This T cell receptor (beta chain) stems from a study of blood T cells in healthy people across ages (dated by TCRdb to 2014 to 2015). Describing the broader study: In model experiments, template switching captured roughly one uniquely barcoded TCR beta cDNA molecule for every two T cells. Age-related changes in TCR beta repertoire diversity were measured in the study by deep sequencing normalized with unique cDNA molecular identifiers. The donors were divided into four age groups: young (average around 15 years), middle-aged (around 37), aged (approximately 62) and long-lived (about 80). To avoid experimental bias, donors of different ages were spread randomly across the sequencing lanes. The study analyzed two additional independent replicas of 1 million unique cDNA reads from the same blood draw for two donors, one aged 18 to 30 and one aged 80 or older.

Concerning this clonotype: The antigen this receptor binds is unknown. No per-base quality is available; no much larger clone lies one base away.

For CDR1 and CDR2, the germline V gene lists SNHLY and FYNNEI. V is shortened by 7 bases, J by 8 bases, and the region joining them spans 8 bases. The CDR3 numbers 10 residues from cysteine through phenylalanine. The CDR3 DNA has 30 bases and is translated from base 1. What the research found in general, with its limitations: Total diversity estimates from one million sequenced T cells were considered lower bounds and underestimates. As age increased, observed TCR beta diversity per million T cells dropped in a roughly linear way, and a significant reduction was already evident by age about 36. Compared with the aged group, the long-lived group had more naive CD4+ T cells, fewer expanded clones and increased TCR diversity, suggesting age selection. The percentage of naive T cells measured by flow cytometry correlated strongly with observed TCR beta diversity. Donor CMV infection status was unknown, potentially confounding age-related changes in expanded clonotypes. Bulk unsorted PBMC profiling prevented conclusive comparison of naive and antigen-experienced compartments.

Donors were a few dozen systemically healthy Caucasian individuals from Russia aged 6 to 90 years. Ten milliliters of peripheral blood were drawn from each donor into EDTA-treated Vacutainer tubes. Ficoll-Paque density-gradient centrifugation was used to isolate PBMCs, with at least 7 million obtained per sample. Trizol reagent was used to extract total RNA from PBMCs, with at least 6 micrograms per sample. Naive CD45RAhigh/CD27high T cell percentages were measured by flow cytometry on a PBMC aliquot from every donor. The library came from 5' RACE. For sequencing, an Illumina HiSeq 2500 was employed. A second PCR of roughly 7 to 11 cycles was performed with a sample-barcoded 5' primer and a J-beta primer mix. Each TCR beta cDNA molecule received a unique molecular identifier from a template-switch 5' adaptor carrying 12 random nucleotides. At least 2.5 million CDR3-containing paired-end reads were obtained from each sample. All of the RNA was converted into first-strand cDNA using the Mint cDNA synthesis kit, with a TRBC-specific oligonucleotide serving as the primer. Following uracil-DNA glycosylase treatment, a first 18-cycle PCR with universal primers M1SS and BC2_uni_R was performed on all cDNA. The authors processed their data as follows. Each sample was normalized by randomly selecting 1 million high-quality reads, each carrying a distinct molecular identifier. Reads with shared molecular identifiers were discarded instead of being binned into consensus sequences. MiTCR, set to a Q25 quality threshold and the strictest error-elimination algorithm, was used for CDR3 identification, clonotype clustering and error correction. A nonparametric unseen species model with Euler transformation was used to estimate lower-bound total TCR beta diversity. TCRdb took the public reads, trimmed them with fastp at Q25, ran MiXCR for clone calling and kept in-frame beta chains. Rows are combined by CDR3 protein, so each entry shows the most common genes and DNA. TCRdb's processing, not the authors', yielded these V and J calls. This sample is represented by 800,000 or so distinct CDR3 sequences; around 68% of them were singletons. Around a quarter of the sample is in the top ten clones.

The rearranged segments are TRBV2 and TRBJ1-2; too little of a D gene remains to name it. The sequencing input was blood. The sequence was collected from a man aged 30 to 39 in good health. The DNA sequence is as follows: TGTGCCAGCAAAACGGGAGGCTACACCTTC. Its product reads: CASKTGGYTF.